These T cell receptor beta chains were read from a single sample in a study of blood T cell repertoires in COVID-19. Clones were sequenced by immunoSEQ multiplex PCR, and TCRdb holds only the in-frame ones, with some missing. The table includes about 260,000 clones, more than 75% detected once. Material: peripheral blood. These receptors originate from a woman aged 55-70 years with COVID-19, enrolled during active disease. Each CDR3 is given with its conserved first and last residue. Each record gives: CDR3 length, clone size, D gene, V gene, J gene, CDR3 DNA, CDR3 protein. D genes are given only for firm matches. The size of a clone is reported for some rows only, either as once, few or many, or as a class for expanded clones.

len: 20; abundance: NA; d_gene: NA; v_gene: TRBV6-1; j_gene: TRBJ1-5; CDR3nt: TGTGCCAGCAGTGAAGACCCATGGGCTGGGGGCAGGGTTAGCAATCAGCCCCAGCATTTT; CDR3aa: CASSEDPWAGGRVSNQPQHF
len: 16; abundance: NA; d_gene: TRBD2; v_gene: TRBV19; j_gene: TRBJ2-7; CDR3nt: TGTGCCAGTAGTCCGGGACTAGCGGGAGAAGTCTACGAGCAGTACTTC; CDR3aa: CASSPGLAGEVYEQYF
len: 11; abundance: NA; d_gene: NA; v_gene: TRBV6-5; j_gene: TRBJ1-2; CDR3nt: TGTGCCAGCAGTTCTTACTATGGCTACACCTTC; CDR3aa: CASSSYYGYTF
len: 20; abundance: NA; d_gene: TRBD1; v_gene: TRBV27; j_gene: TRBJ2-6; CDR3nt: TGTGCCAGCAGTCACCGACCGGGACAGGGATCCTCCACTGGGGCCAACGTCCTGACTTTC; CDR3aa: CASSHRPGQGSSTGANVLTF
len: 14; abundance: NA; d_gene: TRBD1; v_gene: TRBV2; j_gene: TRBJ2-1; CDR3nt: TGTGCCAGCAGTGAGGCTTCCGGTTGGGGACAGGGGGTCTTC; CDR3aa: CASSEASGWGQGVF
len: 14; abundance: NA; d_gene: TRBD1; v_gene: TRBV30; j_gene: TRBJ1-2; CDR3nt: TGTGCCTGGAGTGTACCAGGGGGCTTCTATGGCTACACCTTC; CDR3aa: CAWSVPGGFYGYTF
len: 18; abundance: NA; d_gene: NA; v_gene: TRBV21-1; j_gene: TRBJ1-6; CDR3nt: TGTGCCAGCAGCATCTGGGATGGGGCCAGCTCCTATAATTCACCCCTCCACTTT; CDR3aa: CASSIWDGASSYNSPLHF
len: 17; abundance: NA; d_gene: TRBD2; v_gene: TRBV4-3; j_gene: TRBJ2-1; CDR3nt: TGCGCCAGCAGCCAAGTTACAGGGACTAGCGGGAGGAATGAGCAGTTCTTC; CDR3aa: CASSQVTGTSGRNEQFF
len: 14; abundance: NA; d_gene: NA; v_gene: TRBV3-1/TRBV3-2; j_gene: TRBJ2-7; CDR3nt: TGTGCCAGCAGCCAGACAGTCGGCCTGGACGAGCAGTACTTC; CDR3aa: CASSQTVGLDEQYF
len: 19; abundance: NA; d_gene: NA; v_gene: TRBV27; j_gene: TRBJ2-2; CDR3nt: TGTGCCAGCAGTCCGGAGGGGGGACAGAAGTTCGCGAACACCGGGGAGCTGTTTTTT; CDR3aa: CASSPEGGQKFANTGELFF
len: 15; abundance: NA; d_gene: NA; v_gene: TRBV3-1/TRBV3-2; j_gene: TRBJ1-3; CDR3nt: TGTGCCAGCAGCCAGGGGTTCTCGGGGGGAAACACCATATATTTT; CDR3aa: CASSQGFSGGNTIYF
len: 13; abundance: NA; d_gene: NA; v_gene: TRBV6-2/TRBV6-3; j_gene: TRBJ2-1; CDR3nt: TGTGCCAGCAGTAGAGCTAGCCTCAATGAGCAGTTCTTC; CDR3aa: CASSRASLNEQFF
len: 16; abundance: NA; d_gene: NA; v_gene: TRBV25-1; j_gene: TRBJ1-2; CDR3nt: TGTGCCAGCAGTGAAAATGCCCTCACTGGTAACTATGGCTACACCTTC; CDR3aa: CASSENALTGNYGYTF
len: 15; abundance: NA; d_gene: NA; v_gene: TRBV4-3; j_gene: TRBJ2-1; CDR3nt: TGCGCCAGCAGCGCCGGGAGTCTCACCTACAATGAGCAGTTCTTC; CDR3aa: CASSAGSLTYNEQFF
len: 16; abundance: NA; d_gene: NA; v_gene: TRBV11-1; j_gene: TRBJ1-1; CDR3nt: TGTGCCAGCAGCTTCGGAGGTCCGGGGGAAGGAACTGAAGCTTTCTTT; CDR3aa: CASSFGGPGEGTEAFF
len: 19; abundance: NA; d_gene: NA; v_gene: TRBV27; j_gene: TRBJ2-5; CDR3nt: TGTGCCAGCAGTCCTCCGGGGGCTAGCGGAAATCGAATTCAAGAGACCCAGTACTTC; CDR3aa: CASSPPGASGNRIQETQYF
len: 14; abundance: once; d_gene: TRBD2; v_gene: TRBV7-8; j_gene: TRBJ2-7; CDR3nt: TGTGCCAGCACCTTATTAGCGGGAGGCTACGAGCAGTACTTC; CDR3aa: CASTLLAGGYEQYF
len: 13; abundance: NA; d_gene: NA; v_gene: TRBV5-1; j_gene: TRBJ1-6; CDR3nt: TGCGCCAGCAGCGTGGACAGCAATTCACCCCTCCACTTT; CDR3aa: CASSVDSNSPLHF
len: 16; abundance: few; d_gene: NA; v_gene: TRBV19; j_gene: TRBJ1-4; CDR3nt: TGTGCCAGTATGGATCGGGGAAGCACAACTAATGAAAAACTGTTTTTT; CDR3aa: CASMDRGSTTNEKLFF
len: 19; abundance: NA; d_gene: TRBD2; v_gene: TRBV11-3; j_gene: TRBJ2-1; CDR3nt: TGTGCCAGCAGCTTAGATATAGGGGAGACTAGCGAACAGTACAATGAGCAGTTCTTC; CDR3aa: CASSLDIGETSEQYNEQFF
len: 16; abundance: NA; d_gene: TRBD1; v_gene: TRBV5-5; j_gene: TRBJ1-1; CDR3nt: TGTGCCAGCAGCTCCACCGGGACAGGACTGAACACTGAAGCTTTCTTT; CDR3aa: CASSSTGTGLNTEAFF
len: 14; abundance: medium-sized; d_gene: TRBD1; v_gene: TRBV18; j_gene: TRBJ2-7; CDR3nt: TGTGCCAGCCGATGGGGGGACAGGGCCCACGAGCAGTACTTC; CDR3aa: CASRWGDRAHEQYF
len: 14; abundance: once; d_gene: TRBD2; v_gene: TRBV19; j_gene: TRBJ2-3; CDR3nt: TGTGCCAGTATGGATAGCGGGAGTTCAGATACGCAGTATTTT; CDR3aa: CASMDSGSSDTQYF
len: 12; abundance: NA; d_gene: NA; v_gene: TRBV11-2; j_gene: TRBJ2-7; CDR3nt: TGTGCCAGCACAGCGGGCCTGGGGGAGCAGTACTTC; CDR3aa: CASTAGLGEQYF
len: 14; abundance: once; d_gene: TRBD2; v_gene: TRBV9; j_gene: TRBJ2-5; CDR3nt: TGTGCCAGCAGCGTAGCGGGAGGATATGAGACCCAGTACTTC; CDR3aa: CASSVAGGYETQYF
len: 14; abundance: few; d_gene: TRBD1; v_gene: TRBV6-5; j_gene: TRBJ2-5; CDR3nt: TGTGCCAGCAGTCCGAGGACAGGGCATAGTACCCAGTACTTC; CDR3aa: CASSPRTGHSTQYF
len: 14; abundance: NA; d_gene: NA; v_gene: TRBV9; j_gene: TRBJ2-5; CDR3nt: TGTGCCAGCAGCCCCCCGGGGAGGCAAGAGACCCAGTACTTC; CDR3aa: CASSPPGRQETQYF
len: 14; abundance: NA; d_gene: TRBD1; v_gene: TRBV19; j_gene: TRBJ1-1; CDR3nt: TGTGCCAGTAGCAGGGGACAGGGGGGCACTGAAGCTTTCTTT; CDR3aa: CASSRGQGGTEAFF
len: 15; abundance: once; d_gene: TRBD1; v_gene: TRBV13; j_gene: TRBJ1-4; CDR3nt: TGTGCCAGCAGCCCCCCCCGGGACAGGGGTGAAAAACTGTTTTTT; CDR3aa: CASSPPRDRGEKLFF
len: 13; abundance: NA; d_gene: NA; v_gene: TRBV7-9; j_gene: TRBJ1-1; CDR3nt: TGTGCCAGCAGCCCCAGGGAGAACACTGAAGCTTTCTTT; CDR3aa: CASSPRENTEAFF
len: 12; abundance: NA; d_gene: NA; v_gene: TRBV11-2; j_gene: TRBJ1-1; CDR3nt: TGTGCCAGCGGCCAGGTGAACACTGAAGCTTTCTTT; CDR3aa: CASGQVNTEAFF
len: 16; abundance: NA; d_gene: TRBD2; v_gene: TRBV7-6; j_gene: TRBJ2-1; CDR3nt: TGTGCCAGCAGCCGACGGGGGGGGAACACCTACAATGAGCAGTTCTTC; CDR3aa: CASSRRGGNTYNEQFF
len: 14; abundance: NA; d_gene: TRBD1; v_gene: TRBV7-2; j_gene: TRBJ2-5; CDR3nt: TGTGCCAGCAGCCGGGACAGGCGACAAGAGACCCAGTACTTC; CDR3aa: CASSRDRRQETQYF
len: 18; abundance: NA; d_gene: NA; v_gene: TRBV28; j_gene: TRBJ1-3; CDR3nt: TGTGCCAGCAGAGAATTGGGGGGTCGAGGGGTGGTCGGAAACACCATATATTTT; CDR3aa: CASRELGGRGVVGNTIYF
len: 16; abundance: NA; d_gene: TRBD1; v_gene: TRBV28; j_gene: TRBJ1-2; CDR3nt: TGTGCCAGCAGGGGATGGGGACAGGCATTATACTATGGCTACACCTTC; CDR3aa: CASRGWGQALYYGYTF
len: 14; abundance: NA; d_gene: NA; v_gene: TRBV20-1; j_gene: TRBJ1-5; CDR3nt: TGCAGTGCTAGTAGGGTCCGGAGGGATCAGCCCCAGCATTTT; CDR3aa: CSASRVRRDQPQHF
len: 17; abundance: NA; d_gene: TRBD1; v_gene: TRBV19; j_gene: TRBJ2-7; CDR3nt: TGTGCCAGTAGTATAGTACGGACAGGGGGCCCTTCTCACGAGCAGTACTTC; CDR3aa: CASSIVRTGGPSHEQYF